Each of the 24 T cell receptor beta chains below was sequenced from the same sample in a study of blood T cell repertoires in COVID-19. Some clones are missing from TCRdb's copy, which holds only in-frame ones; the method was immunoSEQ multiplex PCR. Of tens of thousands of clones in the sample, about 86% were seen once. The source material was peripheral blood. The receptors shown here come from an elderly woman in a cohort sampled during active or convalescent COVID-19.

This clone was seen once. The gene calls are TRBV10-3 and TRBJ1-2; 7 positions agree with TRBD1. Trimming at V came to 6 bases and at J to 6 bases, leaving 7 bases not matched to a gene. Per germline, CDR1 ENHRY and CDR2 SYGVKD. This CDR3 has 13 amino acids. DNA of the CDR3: TGTGCCATCAGGGTCGGACAGGAGGATGGCTACACCTTC. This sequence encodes CAIRVGQEDGYTF.

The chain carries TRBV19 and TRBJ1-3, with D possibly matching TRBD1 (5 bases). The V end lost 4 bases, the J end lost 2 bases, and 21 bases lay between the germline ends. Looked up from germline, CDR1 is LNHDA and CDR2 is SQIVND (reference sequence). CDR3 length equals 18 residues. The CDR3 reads CASSSPGTRQSPGNTIYF. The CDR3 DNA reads TGTGCCAGTAGTAGTCCTGGAACGAGACAGAGCCCTGGAAACACCATATATTTT. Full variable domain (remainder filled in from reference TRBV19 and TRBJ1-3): DGGITQSPKYLFRKEGQNVTLSCEQNLNHDAMYWYRQDPGQGLRLIYYSQIVNDFQKGDIAEGYSVSREKKESFPLTVTSAQKNPTAFYLCASSSPGTRQSPGNTIYFGEGSWLTVV.

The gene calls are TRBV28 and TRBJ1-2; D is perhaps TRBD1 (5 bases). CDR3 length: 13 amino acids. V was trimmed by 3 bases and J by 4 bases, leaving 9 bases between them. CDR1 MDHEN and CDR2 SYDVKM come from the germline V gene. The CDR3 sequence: CASSFPRVYGYTF. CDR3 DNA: TGTGCCAGCAGTTTCCCCAGGGTCTATGGCTACACCTTC.

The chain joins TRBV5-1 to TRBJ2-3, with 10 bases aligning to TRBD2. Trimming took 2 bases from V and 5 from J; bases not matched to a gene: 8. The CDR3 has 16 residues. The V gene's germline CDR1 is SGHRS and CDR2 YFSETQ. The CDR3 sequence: CASSFPLAGAGDTQYF. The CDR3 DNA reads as TGCGCCAGCAGCTTCCCCCTAGCGGGAGCGGGAGATACGCAGTATTTT. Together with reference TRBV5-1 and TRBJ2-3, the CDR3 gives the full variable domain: KAGVTQTPRYLIKTRGQQVTLSCSPISGHRSVSWYQQTPGQGLQFLFEYFSETQRNKGNFPGRFSGRQFSNSRSEMNVSTLELGDSALYLCASSFPLAGAGDTQYFGPGTRLTVL.

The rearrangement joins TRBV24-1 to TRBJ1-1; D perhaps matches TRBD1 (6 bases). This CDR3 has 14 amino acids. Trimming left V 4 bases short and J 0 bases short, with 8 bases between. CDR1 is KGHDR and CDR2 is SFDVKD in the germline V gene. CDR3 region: CATSETGLNTEAFF. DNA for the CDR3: TGTGCCACCAGTGAAACAGGGCTGAACACTGAAGCTTTCTTT.

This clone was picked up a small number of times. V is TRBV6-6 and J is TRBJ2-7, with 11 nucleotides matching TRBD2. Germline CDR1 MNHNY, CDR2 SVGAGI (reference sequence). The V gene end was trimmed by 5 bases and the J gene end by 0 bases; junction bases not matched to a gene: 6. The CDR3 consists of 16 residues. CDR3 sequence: CASSRGGTSGSYEQYF. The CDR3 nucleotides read TGTGCCAGCAGTCGAGGCGGGACTAGCGGCTCCTACGAGCAGTACTTC.

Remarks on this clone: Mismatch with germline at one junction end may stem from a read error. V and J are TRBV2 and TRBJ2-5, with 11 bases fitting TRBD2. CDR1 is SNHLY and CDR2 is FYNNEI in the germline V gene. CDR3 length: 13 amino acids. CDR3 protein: CASSQLAGDASDF. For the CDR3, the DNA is TGTGCCAGCAGTCAACTAGCGGGAGATGCTTCGGACTTC.

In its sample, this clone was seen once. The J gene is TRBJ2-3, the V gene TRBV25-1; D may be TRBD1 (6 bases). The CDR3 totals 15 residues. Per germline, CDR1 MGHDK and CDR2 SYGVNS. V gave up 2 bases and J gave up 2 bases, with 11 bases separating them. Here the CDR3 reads CASSETGTITDTQYF. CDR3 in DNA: TGTGCCAGCAGTGAAACAGGGACAATCACAGATACGCAGTATTTT.

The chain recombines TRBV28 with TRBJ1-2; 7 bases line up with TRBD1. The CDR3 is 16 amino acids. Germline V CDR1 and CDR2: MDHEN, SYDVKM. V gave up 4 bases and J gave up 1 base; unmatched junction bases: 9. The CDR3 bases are TGTGCCAGCAGTTCGCACATGACAGGGTTTAACTATGGCTACACCTTC. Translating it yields CASSSHMTGFNYGYTF.

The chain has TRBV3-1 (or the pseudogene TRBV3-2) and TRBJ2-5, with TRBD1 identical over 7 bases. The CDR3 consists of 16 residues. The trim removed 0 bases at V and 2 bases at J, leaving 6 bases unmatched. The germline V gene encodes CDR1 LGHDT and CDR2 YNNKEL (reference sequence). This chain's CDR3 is CASSQDRGQTQETQYF. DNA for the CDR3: TGTGCCAGCAGCCAAGATAGGGGGCAGACGCAAGAGACCCAGTACTTC.

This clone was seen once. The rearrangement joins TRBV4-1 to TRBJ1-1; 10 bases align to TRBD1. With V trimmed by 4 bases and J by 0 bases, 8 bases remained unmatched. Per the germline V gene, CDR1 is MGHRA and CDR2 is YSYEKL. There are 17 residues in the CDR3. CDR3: CASSPGQGLPVNTEAFF. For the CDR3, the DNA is TGCGCCAGCAGCCCGGGACAGGGGCTACCGGTGAACACTGAAGCTTTCTTT.

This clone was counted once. Written as DNA, the CDR3 is TGTGCCAGCAGCGTAGGGACTAGCGGAGTCACCGGGGAGCTGTTTTTT. It yields the protein CASSVGTSGVTGELFF. V and J are TRBV9 and TRBJ2-2, with TRBD2 identical over 10 bases. The CDR3 loop spans 16 amino acids. The V and J ends lost 0 bases and 4 bases, in that order; junction bases with no gene match: 3. Germline V gives CDR1 SGDLS, CDR2 YYNGEE.

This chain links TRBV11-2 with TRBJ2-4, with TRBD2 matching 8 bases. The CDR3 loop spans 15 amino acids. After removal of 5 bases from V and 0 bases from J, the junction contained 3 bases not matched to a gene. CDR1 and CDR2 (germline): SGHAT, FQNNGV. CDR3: CASSAGGLAKNIQYF. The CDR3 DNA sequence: TGTGCCAGCAGCGCGGGGGGACTAGCCAAAAACATTCAGTACTTC. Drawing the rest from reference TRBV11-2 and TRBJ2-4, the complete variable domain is EAGVAQSPRYKIIEKRQSVAFWCNPISGHATLYWYQQILGQGPKLLIQFQNNGVVDDSQLPKDRFSAERLKGVDSTLKIQPAKLEDSAVYLCASSAGGLAKNIQYFGAGTRLSVL.

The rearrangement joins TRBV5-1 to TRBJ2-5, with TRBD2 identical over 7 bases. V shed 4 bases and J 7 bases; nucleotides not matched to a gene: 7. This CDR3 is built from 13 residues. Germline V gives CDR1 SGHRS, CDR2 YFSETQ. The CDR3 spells CASSPLAEATQYF. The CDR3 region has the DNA TGCGCCAGCAGCCCCCTAGCGGAGGCGACCCAGTACTTC.

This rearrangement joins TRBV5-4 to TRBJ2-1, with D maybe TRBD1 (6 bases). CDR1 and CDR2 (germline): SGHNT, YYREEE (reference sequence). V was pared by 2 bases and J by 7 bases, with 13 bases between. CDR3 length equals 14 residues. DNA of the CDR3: TGTGCCAGCAGCTTTTCCAGGGGTAGGAATGAGCAGTTCTTC. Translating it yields CASSFSRGRNEQFF.

Here the CDR3 DNA reads TGCGCCAGCAGCACCCAAGGACAGGGAGGAACTGAAGCTTTCTTT. As protein: CASSTQGQGGTEAFF. The chain has TRBV5-1 and TRBJ1-1, with 8 bases that match TRBD1. Germline values: CDR1 SGHRS, CDR2 YFSETQ. This CDR3 has 15 residues. V lost 4 bases and J lost 5; bases outside the gene matches: 10.

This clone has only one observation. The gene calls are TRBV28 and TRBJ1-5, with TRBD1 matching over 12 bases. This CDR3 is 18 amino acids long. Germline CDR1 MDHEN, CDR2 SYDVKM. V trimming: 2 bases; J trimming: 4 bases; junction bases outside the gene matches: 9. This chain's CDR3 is CASSLQGQGAGRNQPQHF. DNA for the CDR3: TGTGCCAGCAGTTTACAGGGACAGGGGGCGGGGAGAAATCAGCCCCAGCATTTT. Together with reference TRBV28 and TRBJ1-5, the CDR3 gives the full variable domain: DVKVTQSSRYLVKRTGEKVFLECVQDMDHENMFWYRQDPGLGLRLIYFSYDVKMKEKGDIPEGYSVSREKKERFSLILESASTNQTSMYLCASSLQGQGAGRNQPQHFGDGTRLSIL.

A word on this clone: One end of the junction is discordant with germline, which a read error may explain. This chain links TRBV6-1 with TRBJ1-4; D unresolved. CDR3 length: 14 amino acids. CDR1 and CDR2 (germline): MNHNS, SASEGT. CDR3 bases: TGTGCCAGCAGTCAAGCCGGGACTAATGAAAAACTGTTTTTT. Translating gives CASSQAGTNEKLFF.

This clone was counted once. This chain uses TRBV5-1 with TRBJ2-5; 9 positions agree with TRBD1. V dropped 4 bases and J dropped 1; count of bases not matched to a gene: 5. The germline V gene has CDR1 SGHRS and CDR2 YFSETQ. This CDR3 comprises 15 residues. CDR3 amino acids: CASSDPGQGQETQYF. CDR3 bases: TGCGCCAGCAGCGATCCGGGACAGGGCCAAGAGACCCAGTACTTC.

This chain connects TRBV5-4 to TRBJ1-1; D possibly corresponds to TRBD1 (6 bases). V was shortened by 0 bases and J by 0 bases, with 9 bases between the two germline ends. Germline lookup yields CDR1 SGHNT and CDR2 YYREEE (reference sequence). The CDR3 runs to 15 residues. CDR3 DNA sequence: TGTGCCAGCAGCTTGGCCAGGGGCATGAACACTGAAGCTTTCTTT. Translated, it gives CASSLARGMNTEAFF.

The CDR3 DNA follows: TGTGCCAGCATTCAGGGTAGGAGCAATCAGCCCCAGCATTTT. Its translation: CASIQGRSNQPQHF. The V gene is TRBV6-6, the J gene TRBJ1-5, with TRBD1 as a possible D gene (5 bases). The CDR3 length is 14 residues. Trimming left V 7 bases short and J 1 base short, with 11 bases between. Germline assignment: CDR1 MNHNY and CDR2 SVGAGI (reference sequence).

Here the CDR3 DNA reads TGCGCCAGCAGTGGCCCGGGACAGCCGGGGTCCTACGAGCAGTACTTC. This translates into CASSGPGQPGSYEQYF. J is TRBJ2-7 and V is TRBV10-1; the match to TRBD1 covers 7 bases. Germline values: CDR1 WNHNN, CDR2 SYGVQD (reference sequence). The CDR3 covers 16 residues. Trimming removed 4 bases from V and 1 base from J; junction bases left unmatched: 10.

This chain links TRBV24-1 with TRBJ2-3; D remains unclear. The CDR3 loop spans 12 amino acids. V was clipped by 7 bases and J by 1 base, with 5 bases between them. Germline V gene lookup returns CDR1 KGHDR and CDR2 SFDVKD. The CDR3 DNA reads TGTGCCACCAGGTCCGGCACAGATACGCAGTATTTT. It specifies CATRSGTDTQYF.

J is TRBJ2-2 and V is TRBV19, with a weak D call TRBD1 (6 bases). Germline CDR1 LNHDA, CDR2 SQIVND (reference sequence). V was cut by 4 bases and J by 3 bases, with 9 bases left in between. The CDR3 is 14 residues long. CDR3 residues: CASSNTGYTGELFF. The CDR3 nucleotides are TGTGCCAGTAGTAATACAGGGTACACCGGGGAGCTGTTTTTT.